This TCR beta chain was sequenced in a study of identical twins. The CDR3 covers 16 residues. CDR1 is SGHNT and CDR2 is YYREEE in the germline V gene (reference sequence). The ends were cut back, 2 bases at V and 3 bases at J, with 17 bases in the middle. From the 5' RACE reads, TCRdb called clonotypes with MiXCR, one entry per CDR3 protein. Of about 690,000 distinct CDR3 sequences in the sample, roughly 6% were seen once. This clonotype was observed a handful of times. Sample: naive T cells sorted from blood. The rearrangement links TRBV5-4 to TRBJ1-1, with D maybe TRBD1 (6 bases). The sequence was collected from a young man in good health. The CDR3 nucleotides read TGTGCCAGCAGCTTCGGGGGGCTATCCATTGACACTGAAGCTTTCTTT. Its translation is CASSFGGLSIDTEAFF.